This T cell receptor beta chain originates from a study of T and B cells in COVID-19 patients. About the study: Peripheral blood came from COVID-19 patients with active infection or after recovery. The recovered patients had mostly mild to moderate COVID-19 with outpatient management. Of some 21 active-infection patients, 15 to 18 carried comorbidities linked to unfavorable COVID-19 outcome.

The germline gives CDR1 MNHEY, CDR2 SVGEGT. The CDR3 is 17 amino acids. V dropped 3 bases and J dropped 0; count of bases not matched to a gene: 7. Findings and limits, study-wide: Patients with COVID-19 reportedly showed strongly skewed T cell receptor beta variable and joining gene usage.

From blood, 250-500 ng of genomic DNA served as TRB template. This clonotype was seen a handful of times. Its antigen is undetermined. TRB rearrangements were amplified by multiplex PCR with BIOMED2 TRB-A/B primers. TCRdb redid the calling of the multiplex PCR reads with MiXCR, one entry per CDR3 protein. The sample lists 8,500 to 9,500 distinct CDR3 sequences; about 40% were seen once. The material sequenced was blood. This rearrangement joins TRBV6-2 or TRBV6-3 to TRBJ2-1, with 8 bases that match TRBD2. This receptor was identified in a human donor with active COVID-19. For the CDR3, the DNA is TGTGCCAGCAGTTATGGGAGGCGGGGGGCCTCCTACAATGAGCAGTTCTTC. It translates to CASSYGRRGASYNEQFF.